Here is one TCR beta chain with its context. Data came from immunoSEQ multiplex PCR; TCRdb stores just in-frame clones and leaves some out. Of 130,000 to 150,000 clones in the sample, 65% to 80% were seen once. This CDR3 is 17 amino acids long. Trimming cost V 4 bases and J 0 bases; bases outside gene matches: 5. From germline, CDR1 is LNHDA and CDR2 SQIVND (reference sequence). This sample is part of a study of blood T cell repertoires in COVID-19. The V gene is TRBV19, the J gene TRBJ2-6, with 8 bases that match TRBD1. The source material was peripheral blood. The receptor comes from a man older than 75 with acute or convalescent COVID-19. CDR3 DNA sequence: TGTGCCAGTAGTAAAGGGACAGGTCTCTCTGGGGCCAACGTCCTGACTTTC. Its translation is CASSKGTGLSGANVLTF.